This is a list of T cell receptor beta chains from one sample in a study of blood T cells in healthy people across ages. TCRdb passed the 5' RACE reads through MiXCR, listing each CDR3 protein once. The table has about 1,800,000 distinct CDR3 sequences, roughly 30% seen once. Sequenced: blood. The receptor set was obtained from a woman aged 25 to 39 in good health. The CDR3 runs from the conserved cysteine through the conserved F or W. The D gene is left open where the match is weak. Some rows have no size entry. The others give once, few or many, or a class for an expanded clone.

few	TRBJ2-5	NA	15	TRBV12-3/TRBV12-4	CASSLDRARQETQYF	TGTGCCAGCAGTTTGGACAGAGCCCGCCAAGAGACCCAGTACTTC
NA	TRBJ2-5	NA	14	TRBV19	CASSKRETGETQYF	TGTGCCAGTAGTAAAAGGGAAACAGGAGAGACCCAGTACTTC
few	TRBJ1-1	NA	13	TRBV13	CVSSLGGGTEAFF	TGTGTCAGCAGCTTAGGAGGTGGCACTGAAGCTTTCTTT
NA	TRBJ1-5	NA	17	TRBV28	CASNLGSGARGNQPQHF	TGTGCCAGCAACCTAGGCTCGGGGGCGCGGGGCAATCAGCCCCAGCATTTT
NA	TRBJ2-3	NA	16	TRBV4-2	CASSQGTEREGDTQYF	TGTGCCAGCAGCCAAGGGACTGAAAGGGAAGGAGATACGCAGTATTTT
NA	TRBJ1-2	NA	14	TRBV18	CASSPPEGPYGYTF	TGTGCCAGCTCACCACCAGAGGGGCCCTATGGCTACACCTTC
NA	TRBJ2-6	NA	17	TRBV7-3	CASSPLVRGSGANVLTF	TGTGCCAGCAGCCCCCTAGTTAGGGGCTCTGGGGCCAACGTCCTGACTTTC
NA	TRBJ1-2	TRBD1	15	TRBV20-1	CSARANRGISAGYTF	TGCAGTGCTAGAGCTAACAGGGGTATATCGGCAGGCTACACCTTC
NA	TRBJ2-3	TRBD2	15	TRBV18	CVSSPGTTSTDTQYF	TGTGTCAGCTCACCCGGGACTACAAGCACAGATACGCAGTATTTT
few	TRBJ1-2	NA	15	TRBV12-3/TRBV12-4	CASRLLGGHWYGYTF	TGTGCCAGCAGGCTCCTGGGGGGGCACTGGTATGGCTACACCTTC
many	TRBJ2-1	NA	13	TRBV9	CASRDSNYNEQFF	TGTGCCAGCAGGGACTCCAATTACAATGAGCAGTTCTTC
NA	TRBJ2-7	NA	18	TRBV6-2/TRBV6-3	CASSYSTGLGISWGEQYF	TGTGCCAGCAGTTATAGTACTGGCCTGGGGATCTCCTGGGGCGAGCAGTACTTC
NA	TRBJ2-1	NA	8	TRBV7-9	CASPEQFF	TGTGCCAGCCCCGAGCAGTTCTTC
many	TRBJ2-1	NA	12	TRBV29-1	CSVEGQGVEQFF	TGCAGCGTTGAAGGTCAAGGCGTTGAGCAGTTCTTC
many	TRBJ2-1	NA	17	TRBV11-2	CASSLGSGYSSYNEQFF	TGTGCCAGCAGCCTCGGTAGCGGTTACAGCTCCTACAATGAGCAGTTCTTC
NA	TRBJ2-7	TRBD2	14	TRBV12-3/TRBV12-4	CASRRSSGTYEQYF	TGTGCCAGCAGGAGGTCTAGCGGAACATACGAGCAGTACTTC
few	TRBJ1-2	NA	15	TRBV5-1	CASSLASGTNYGYTF	TGCGCCAGCAGCTTGGCTTCGGGAACTAACTATGGCTACACCTTC
NA	TRBJ1-1	NA	12	TRBV19	CASSIRGYEAFF	TGTGCCAGTAGTATCCGTGGATATGAAGCTTTCTTT
few	TRBJ2-7	TRBD2	17	TRBV4-2	CASSQESGGEWLRKQYF	TGTGCCAGCAGCCAAGAGTCGGGGGGTGAATGGCTACGAAAGCAGTACTTC
few	TRBJ2-3	NA	16	TRBV5-1	CASSLDGPGPTDTQYF	TGCGCCAGCAGCCTGGATGGTCCTGGCCCCACAGATACGCAGTATTTT
few	TRBJ1-2	NA	13	TRBV7-2	CASTETQYFGYTF	TGTGCCAGCACCGAAACACAATACTTCGGCTACACCTTC
few	TRBJ2-1	TRBD2	15	TRBV6-2/TRBV6-3	CASSYWSSGYNEQFF	TGTGCCAGCAGTTACTGGTCTAGCGGATACAATGAGCAGTTCTTC
NA	TRBJ2-1	NA	16	TRBV21-1	CASSKVEGSQYNEQFF	TGTGCCAGCAGCAAAGTCGAGGGATCCCAATACAATGAGCAGTTCTTC
NA	TRBJ2-1	TRBD1	15	TRBV24-1	CATSDAPGGRNEQFF	TGTGCCACCAGTGACGCCCCAGGGGGCCGCAATGAGCAGTTCTTC
NA	TRBJ2-7	TRBD2	14	TRBV6-5	CASSPGASGPEQYF	TGTGCCAGCAGTCCCGGGGCTAGCGGGCCCGAGCAGTACTTC
once	TRBJ2-3	TRBD2	14	TRBV30	CAWSRGGSADTQYF	TGTGCCTGGAGCCGGGGCGGGAGCGCAGATACGCAGTATTTT
NA	TRBJ1-1	NA	15	TRBV2	CASSAQGRGNTEAFF	TGTGCCAGCAGTGCCCAGGGACGGGGGAACACTGAAGCTTTCTTT
NA	TRBJ2-5	TRBD1	16	TRBV5-1	CASSSGLDRDGETQYF	TGCGCCAGCAGCTCGGGACTGGACAGGGATGGAGAGACCCAGTACTTC
NA	TRBJ1-2	TRBD1	16	TRBV28	CASSLTMGQGNYGYTF	TGTGCCAGCAGTTTAACCATGGGACAGGGGAACTATGGCTACACCTTC
few	TRBJ1-2	TRBD1	13	TRBV19	CASQGQGALGYTF	TGTGCCAGTCAGGGACAGGGGGCGCTTGGCTACACCTTC
NA	TRBJ2-1	NA	15	TRBV28	CASSLQPSGGNEQFF	TGTGCCAGCAGTTTGCAACCCTCCGGGGGAAATGAGCAGTTCTTC
NA	TRBJ2-5	NA	12	TRBV2	CASSSSAETQYF	TGTGCCAGCAGTTCAAGTGCAGAGACCCAGTACTTC
few	TRBJ2-5	NA	14	TRBV28	CASRGRNLQETQYF	TGTGCCAGCAGGGGAAGAAACCTGCAAGAGACCCAGTACTTC
few	TRBJ2-5	TRBD1	15	TRBV2	CASSDQGVKGETQYF	TGTGCCAGCAGTGATCAGGGGGTAAAGGGAGAGACCCAGTACTTC
NA	TRBJ2-7	NA	13	TRBV5-1	CASSLFSGWEQYF	TGCGCCAGCAGCTTGTTCTCAGGGTGGGAGCAGTACTTC
few	TRBJ2-1	NA	16	TRBV29-1	CSVEGHRDSPYNEQFF	TGCAGCGTTGAAGGCCACCGGGACTCACCATACAATGAGCAGTTCTTC
NA	TRBJ2-2	TRBD2	18	TRBV28	CASSFWREGLEWTGELFF	TGTGCCAGCAGTTTTTGGCGGGAGGGCCTGGAATGGACCGGGGAGCTGTTTTTT
few	TRBJ2-5	TRBD2	16	TRBV3-1	CASSQAGTSYQETQYF	TGTGCCAGCAGCCAAGCCGGGACTAGCTACCAAGAGACCCAGTACTTC
once	TRBJ2-1	NA	13	TRBV20-1	CSARVSTTNEQFF	TGCAGTGCTAGAGTCTCAACGACCAATGAGCAGTTCTTC
NA	TRBJ1-2	NA	14	TRBV4-3	CASSQDTLNYGYTF	TGCGCCAGCAGCCAAGATACCCTCAACTATGGCTACACCTTC
few	TRBJ2-3	TRBD2	16	TRBV20-1	CSARGGAGGGTDTQYF	TGCAGTGCTAGAGGCGGCGCGGGGGGGGGCACAGATACGCAGTATTTT
NA	TRBJ1-2	NA	12	TRBV30	CAWNQGLPGYTF	TGTGCCTGGAATCAGGGGCTCCCTGGCTACACCTTC
NA	TRBJ2-3	NA	15	TRBV5-1	CASRLGVAVTDTQYF	TGCGCCAGCAGACTTGGAGTAGCAGTCACAGATACGCAGTATTTT
NA	TRBJ2-7	TRBD2	14	TRBV25-1	CATQGAGEVRQQYF	TGTGCCACCCAAGGGGCGGGAGAAGTTAGACAGCAGTACTTC
few	TRBJ2-1	NA	14	TRBV11-3	CAGSLGASYNEQFF	TGTGCCGGCAGCTTGGGGGCCTCCTACAATGAGCAGTTCTTC
few	TRBJ2-7	NA	15	TRBV18	CASSPIRTEHYEQYF	TGTGCCAGCTCACCCATCAGGACGGAGCACTACGAGCAGTACTTC
NA	TRBJ2-3	NA	17	TRBV9	CASSVSQGRLSTDTQYF	TGTGCCAGCAGCGTTTCGCAGGGAAGACTTAGCACAGATACGCAGTATTTT
many	TRBJ1-4	NA	12	TRBV12-3/TRBV12-4	CASSSLNEKLFF	TGTGCCAGCAGCTCGTTAAATGAAAAACTGTTTTTT
NA	TRBJ2-5	TRBD2	13	TRBV12-3/TRBV12-4	CASGRGDQETQYF	TGTGCCAGCGGGCGGGGGGACCAAGAGACCCAGTACTTC
NA	TRBJ2-7	NA	13	TRBV20-1	CSAETGITYEQYF	TGCAGTGCTGAGACGGGGATTACCTACGAGCAGTACTTC
NA	TRBJ2-2	TRBD1	16	TRBV15	CATSATGGSNTGELFF	TGTGCCACCAGCGCTACAGGGGGCTCGAACACCGGGGAGCTGTTTTTT
few	TRBJ2-3	NA	15	TRBV6-5	CASSYSSGAGDTQYF	TGTGCCAGCAGTTACTCGAGTGGAGCGGGAGATACGCAGTATTTT
NA	TRBJ2-4	TRBD2	16	TRBV5-1	CASSPGTSGIIYERYF	TGCGCCAGCAGCCCCGGGACTAGCGGGATAATTTACGAGCGGTACTTC
few	TRBJ2-3	NA	14	TRBV6-2/TRBV6-3	CASGGTWSTDTQYF	TGTGCCAGCGGGGGGACGTGGAGCACAGATACGCAGTATTTT
few	TRBJ1-2	TRBD1	13	TRBV18	CASSPPGQGRYTF	TGTGCCAGCTCACCCCCGGGACAGGGACGCTACACCTTC
few	TRBJ2-4	NA	15	TRBV21-1	CAGLWGLAGENIQYF	TGTGCCGGCTTGTGGGGGCTAGCGGGGGAAAACATTCAGTACTTC
few	TRBJ2-1	TRBD2	14	TRBV29-1	CSVESSRGYREQFF	TGCAGCGTCGAATCCTCGCGGGGGTATAGGGAGCAGTTCTTC
few	TRBJ2-6	TRBD1	19	TRBV19	CASTTLGTGRDSGANVLTF	TGTGCCAGTACTACCCTGGGGACAGGGAGGGACTCTGGGGCCAACGTCCTGACTTTC
NA	TRBJ1-1	TRBD1	12	TRBV30	CAWTDRDRDAFF	TGTGCCTGGACCGATAGGGACAGGGATGCTTTCTTT
NA	TRBJ2-1	NA	18	TRBV27	CASSFLTSRGSSYDEQFF	TGTGCCAGCAGTTTCCTCACTTCCAGGGGAAGCTCCTACGATGAGCAGTTCTTC